The 6 T cell receptor beta chains below were found in one sample sequenced in a study of regulatory T cells in long-lasting Graves disease. Time point reported: newly diagnosed GD, antithyroid drugs for less than 3 months. The authors made the TCR library using RNA they extracted from PBMCs. Building of the TCR beta libraries involved iRepertoire HTBI primers and Arm-PCR of CDR3 regions. TCRdb redid the calling of the multiplex PCR reads with MiXCR, one entry per CDR3 protein. The sample includes 350,000 to 550,000 distinct CDR3 sequences, 16% of them seen just once. The data also belong to a second study, concerning T cells in Graves' hyperthyroidism and ophthalmopathy.

This sample comprised peripheral blood mononuclear cells (PBMCs), obtained at new diagnosis, from a patient treated with antithyroid drugs. These receptors all stem from a young woman with Graves disease.

This clonotype has ten or more counts. This sequence joins TRBV10-1 and TRBJ1-1; D might be TRBD1 (6 bases). Germline V gene data show CDR1 as WNHNN and CDR2 as SYGVQD (reference sequence). Deletions cut 3 bases from V and 4 bases from J, with 12 bases between. This CDR3 has 14 residues. CDR3 coding DNA: TGCGCCAGCAGTGATTCAGGACAGCCCACTGAAGCTTTCTTT. Amino acid sequence: CASSDSGQPTEAFF.

The CDR3 bases are TGTGCCAGCAGCTGGGACTACCACTACGAGCAGTACTTC. Amino acids: CASSWDYHYEQYF. The V gene is TRBV7-9, the J gene TRBJ2-7; 7 nucleotides agree with TRBD2. The CDR3 has 13 amino acids. CDR1 and CDR2 (germline): SEHNR, FQNEAQ (reference sequence). The J segment lost 3 bases and the V segment lost 4 bases, leaving 3 bases of the junction unmatched.

This clonotype was counted at least ten times. This rearrangement joins TRBV7-3 to TRBJ2-1, with TRBD2 matching 7 bases. V lost 0 bases and J lost 7; bases outside the gene matches: 9. The germline V gene has CDR1 SGHTA and CDR2 FQGTGA. This CDR3 spans 16 amino acids. DNA for the CDR3: TGTGCCAGCAGCTTAACGGCGGCGGGAGTGGGAAATGAGCAGTTCTTC. It translates to CASSLTAAGVGNEQFF.

This clonotype showed up just a few times. V and J are TRBV5-1 and TRBJ2-1; no clear D gene. V was cut by 0 bases and J by 5 bases, with 9 bases left in between. The CDR3 is made up of 14 amino acids. Per germline, CDR1 SGHRS and CDR2 YFSETQ. CDR3 nucleotides: TGCGCCAGCAGCTTGGCTGGCCTCCACAATGAGCAGTTCTTC. Its translation is CASSLAGLHNEQFF. Combining the CDR3 with reference TRBV5-1 and TRBJ2-1 gives the whole variable domain KAGVTQTPRYLIKTRGQQVTLSCSPISGHRSVSWYQQTPGQGLQFLFEYFSETQRNKGNFPGRFSGRQFSNSRSEMNVSTLELGDSALYLCASSLAGLHNEQFFGPGTRLTVL.

In this sample, this clonotype turned up many times. V usage is TRBV20-1 and J usage is TRBJ1-2, with TRBD1 matching 9 bases. This CDR3 has 14 residues. V shed 3 bases, J shed 4 bases, and the junction held 6 bases outside the gene matches. Germline values: CDR1 DFQATT, CDR2 SNEGSKA (reference sequence). The CDR3 DNA reads TGCAGTGCTAGTTCCAGGGACAGGGTCTATGGCTACACCTTC. This codes for CSASSRDRVYGYTF.

This chain connects TRBV7-3 to TRBJ1-1; D is uncertain. Trimming took 1 base from V and 1 from J, leaving 13 bases between them. The CDR3 has 16 residues. The germline V gene encodes CDR1 SGHTA and CDR2 FQGTGA. CDR3 loop: CASSLNRLIENTEAFF. The CDR3 DNA follows: TGTGCCAGCAGCTTAAATCGACTAATTGAGAACACTGAAGCTTTCTTT.